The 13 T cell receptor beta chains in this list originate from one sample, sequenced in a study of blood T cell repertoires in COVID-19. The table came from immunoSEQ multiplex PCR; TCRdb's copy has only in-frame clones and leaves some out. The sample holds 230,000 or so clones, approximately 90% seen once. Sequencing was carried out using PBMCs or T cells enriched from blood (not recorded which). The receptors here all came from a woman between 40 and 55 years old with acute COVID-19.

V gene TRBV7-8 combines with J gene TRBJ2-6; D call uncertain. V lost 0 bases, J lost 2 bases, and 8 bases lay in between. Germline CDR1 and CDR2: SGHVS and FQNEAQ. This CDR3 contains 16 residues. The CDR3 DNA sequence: TGTGCCAGCAGCTTAGCGCTACAGCCTGGGGCCAACGTCCTGACTTTC. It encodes CASSLALQPGANVLTF.

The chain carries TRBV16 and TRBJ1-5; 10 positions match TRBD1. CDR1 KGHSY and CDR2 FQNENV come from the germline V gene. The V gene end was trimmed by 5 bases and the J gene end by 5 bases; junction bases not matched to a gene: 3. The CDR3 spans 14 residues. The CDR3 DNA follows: TGTGCCAGCAGCTGGACAGGGGGGTATCAGCCCCAGCATTTT. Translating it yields CASSWTGGYQPQHF.

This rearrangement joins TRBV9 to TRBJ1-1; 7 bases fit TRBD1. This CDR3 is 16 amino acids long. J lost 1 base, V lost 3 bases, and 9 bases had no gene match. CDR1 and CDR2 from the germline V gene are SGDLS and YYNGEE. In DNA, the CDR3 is TGTGCCAGCAGCGGACCTTCAGGGGGAGCGAACACTGAAGCTTTCTTT. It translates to CASSGPSGGANTEAFF.

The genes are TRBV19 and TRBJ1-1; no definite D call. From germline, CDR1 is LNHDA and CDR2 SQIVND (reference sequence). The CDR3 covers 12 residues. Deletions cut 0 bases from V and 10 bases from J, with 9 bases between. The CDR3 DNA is TGTGCCAGTAGTATAGATACCCGGGGAGCTTTCTTT. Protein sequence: CASSIDTRGAFF.

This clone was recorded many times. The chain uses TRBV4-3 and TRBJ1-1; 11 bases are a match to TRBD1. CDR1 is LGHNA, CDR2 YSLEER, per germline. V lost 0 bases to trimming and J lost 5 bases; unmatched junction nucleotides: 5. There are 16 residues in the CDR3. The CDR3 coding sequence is TGCGCCAGCAGCCAAGAAGTAGGGACAGGGGGGACTGAAGCTTTCTTT. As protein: CASSQEVGTGGTEAFF.

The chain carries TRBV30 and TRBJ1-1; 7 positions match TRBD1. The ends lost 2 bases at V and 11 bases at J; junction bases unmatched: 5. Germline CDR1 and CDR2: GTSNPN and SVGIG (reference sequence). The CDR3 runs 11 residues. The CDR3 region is CAWSSDREAFF. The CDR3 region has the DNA TGTGCCTGGAGTTCCGACAGGGAGGCTTTCTTT.

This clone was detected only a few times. DNA of the CDR3: TGTGCCACCAGCACGGGGGTAACGGGGCTCACCGGGGAGCTGTTTTTT. Its protein is CATSTGVTGLTGELFF. V usage is TRBV15 and J usage is TRBJ2-2; D is perhaps TRBD2 (6 bases). Germline CDR1 reads LNHNV; CDR2 reads YYDKDF (reference sequence). CDR3 size: 16 residues. With 4 bases removed from V and 4 bases from J, the gap between germline ends came to 16 bases.

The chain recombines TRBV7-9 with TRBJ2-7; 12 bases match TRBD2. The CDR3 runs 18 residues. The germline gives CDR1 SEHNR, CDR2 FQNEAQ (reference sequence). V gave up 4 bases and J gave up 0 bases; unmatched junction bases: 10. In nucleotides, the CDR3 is TGTGCCAGCAGCTCCCACCAACGACTAGCGGGGGCCTCCTACGAGCAGTACTTC. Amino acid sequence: CASSSHQRLAGASYEQYF.

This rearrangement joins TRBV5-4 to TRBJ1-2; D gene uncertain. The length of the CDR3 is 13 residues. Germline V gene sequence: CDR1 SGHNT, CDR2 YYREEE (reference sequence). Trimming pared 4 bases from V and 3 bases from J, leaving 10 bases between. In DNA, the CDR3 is TGTGCCAGCAGCCTTGGAGCGGACTATGGCTACACCTTC. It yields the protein CASSLGADYGYTF.

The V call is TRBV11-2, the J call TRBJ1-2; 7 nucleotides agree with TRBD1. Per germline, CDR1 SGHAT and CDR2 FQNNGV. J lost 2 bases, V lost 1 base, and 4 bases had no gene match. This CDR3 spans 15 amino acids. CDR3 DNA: TGTGCCAGCAGCTTAGTGGGGACAGCCAACTATGGCTACACCTTC. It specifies CASSLVGTANYGYTF.

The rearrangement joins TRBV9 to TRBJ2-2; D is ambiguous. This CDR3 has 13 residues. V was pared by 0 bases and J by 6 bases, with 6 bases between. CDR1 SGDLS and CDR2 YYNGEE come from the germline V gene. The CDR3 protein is CASSVVTSGELFF. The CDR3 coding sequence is TGTGCCAGCAGCGTAGTAACTTCCGGGGAGCTGTTTTTT.

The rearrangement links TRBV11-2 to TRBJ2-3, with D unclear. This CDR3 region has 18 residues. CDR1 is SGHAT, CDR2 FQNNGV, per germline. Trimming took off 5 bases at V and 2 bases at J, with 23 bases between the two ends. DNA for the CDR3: TGTGCCAGCAGCGCCCGCAAGCCCCTGAGTCGGTACACAGATACGCAGTATTTT. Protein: CASSARKPLSRYTDTQYF.

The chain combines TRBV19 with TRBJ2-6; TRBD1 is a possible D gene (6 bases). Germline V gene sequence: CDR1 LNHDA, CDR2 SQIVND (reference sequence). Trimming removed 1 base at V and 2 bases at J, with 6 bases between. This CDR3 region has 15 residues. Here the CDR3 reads CASSIGQAGANVLTF. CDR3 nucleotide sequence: TGTGCCAGTAGTATAGGACAGGCTGGGGCCAACGTCCTGACTTTC.